This T cell receptor (beta chain) is from a study of OX40 agonist ivuxolimab in advanced cancers. Sequencing used immunoSEQ multiplex PCR; TCRdb keeps in-frame clones, though not all of them. The profile shows about 27,000 clones, approximately 79% of them singletons. Notes on the study in general: At 0.1 to 3.0 mg/kg and by week 6, CD4+ and CD8+ T cells in the blood had expanded clonally.

CDR3 length: 15 amino acids. The trim removed 0 bases at V and 5 bases at J, leaving 5 bases unmatched. In germline, CDR1 is SGHNT, CDR2 YYREEE (reference sequence). A few counts support this clone. The antigen is unknown. This TCR came from an adult with an advanced solid tumor such as melanoma, head and neck, liver or kidney cancer. The chain has TRBV5-4 and TRBJ2-7; 10 bases match TRBD1. Sequencing used CD4+ or CD8+ T cells sorted from blood, obtained in a trial of the OX40 agonist ivuxolimab. CDR3 nucleotide sequence: TGTGCCAGCAGCTTGGTCGGGACAGGGGTCGACGAGCAGTACTTC. Translation gives CASSLVGTGVDEQYF.